These 30 T cell receptor beta chains share one sample of origin, sequenced in a study of identical twins. A single record per CDR3 protein comes from TCRdb applying MiXCR to the 5' RACE reads. The sample has over 600,000 distinct CDR3 sequences, roughly 20% seen once. The same data also went into a second study, on T cells expressing NK-cell markers.

The sample comprised PBMCs. These receptors all come from a woman aged 18 to 35 in good health.

In its sample, this clonotype was seen a few times. The chain couples TRBV11-2 to TRBJ1-2; D ambiguous. Germline lookup yields CDR1 SGHAT and CDR2 FQNNGV. CDR3 length: 13 residues. Trimming took off 0 bases at V and 4 bases at J, with 6 bases between the two ends. The CDR3 bases are TGTGCCAGCAGCTTAGAAGGGATCTATGGCTACACCTTC. Translated: CASSLEGIYGYTF.

J is TRBJ1-5 and V is TRBV10-3; possibly TRBD1 for D (6 bases). V lost 5 bases to trimming and J lost 6 bases, with 17 bases between them. There are 15 residues in the CDR3. CDR1 and CDR2 from the germline V gene are ENHRY and SYGVKD. This CDR3 reads CAISSRTVESQPQHF. The CDR3 DNA sequence: TGTGCCATCAGTTCTAGGACAGTCGAGAGTCAGCCCCAGCATTTT.

The sample holds a few counts of this clonotype. The J gene is TRBJ1-2, the V gene TRBV29-1, with TRBD1 as a possible D gene (5 bases). Deletions cut 8 bases from V and 5 bases from J, with 18 bases between. In germline, CDR1 is SQVTM, CDR2 ANQGSEA. The CDR3 extends over 13 amino acids. CDR3 DNA: TGCAGCACGCACGACAGCCATTCGTATGGCTACACCTTC. Its protein is CSTHDSHSYGYTF.

This sequence joins TRBV9 and TRBJ2-1; weak D call: TRBD1 (5 bases). The CDR3 spans 14 residues. The ends were cut back, 0 bases at V and 6 bases at J, with 10 bases in the middle. Germline values: CDR1 SGDLS, CDR2 YYNGEE. The CDR3 DNA follows: TGTGCCAGCAGCGTAGTAATGGGGCCCAATGAGCAGTTCTTC. Translation: CASSVVMGPNEQFF. Complete variable domain (other parts from reference TRBV9 and TRBJ2-1): DSGVTQTPKHLITATGQRVTLRCSPRSGDLSVYWYQQSLDQGLQFLIQYYNGEERAKGNILERFSAQQFPDLHSELNLSSLELGDSALYFCASSVVMGPNEQFFGPGTRLTVL.

A note on this clonotype: A clone one base away is much larger, so this may be a read error. The V call is TRBV12-3 or TRBV12-4, the J call TRBJ2-7, with D perhaps TRBD2 (6 bases). The CDR3 sequence is 14 residues long. The CDR3 DNA is TGTTCCAGCACCCCGGGACTTGGGGGTAACGAGCAGTACTTC. Protein product: CSSTPGLGGNEQYF.

The chain links TRBV10-3 to TRBJ2-3; tentatively, D is TRBD1 or TRBD2 (5 bases each). V was shortened by 6 bases and J by 0 bases, with 7 bases between the two germline ends. This CDR3 spans 13 amino acids. The germline V gene has CDR1 ENHRY and CDR2 SYGVKD. This chain's CDR3 is CAIRGDSTDTQYF. DNA of the CDR3: TGTGCCATCAGGGGGGACAGCACAGATACGCAGTATTTT.

The V call is TRBV5-5, the J call TRBJ2-2, with 7 bases fitting TRBD1. This CDR3 is built from 14 residues. Germline V gives CDR1 SGHKS, CDR2 YYEKEE (reference sequence). V trimming: 0 bases; J trimming: 7 bases; junction bases outside the gene matches: 3. The CDR3 DNA sequence: TGTGCCAGCAGCTTGGGACAGGGAAGCGGGGAGCTGTTTTTT. This sequence encodes CASSLGQGSGELFF.

This chain uses TRBV6-1 with TRBJ2-5, with 12 bases aligning to TRBD2. The germline gives CDR1 MNHNS, CDR2 SASEGT. The CDR3 contains 16 residues. V gave up 6 bases and J gave up 1 base; unmatched junction bases: 6. The CDR3 nucleotides read TGTGCCAGCAGAAGCCTAGCGGGAGGGCCCCAAGAGACCCAGTACTTC. Translation gives CASRSLAGGPQETQYF.

This clonotype was seen only a few times. This chain links TRBV20-1 with TRBJ2-1; 15 bases are a match to TRBD2. CDR3 size: 19 residues. With 3 bases clipped from V and 1 base from J, the junction kept 10 bases outside the gene matches. CDR1 and CDR2 from the germline V gene are DFQATT and SNEGSKA (reference sequence). CDR3 coding DNA: TGCAGTGCTAGGGAGGGACTAGCGGGAGGAAGGCGTTCCTACAATGAGCAGTTCTTC. Protein sequence: CSAREGLAGGRRSYNEQFF.

The chain has TRBV6-5 and TRBJ1-3; D not resolved. This CDR3 contains 14 residues. Germline V gene sequence: CDR1 MNHEY, CDR2 SVGAGI. Between the trimmed V and J ends, which lost 3 bases and 2 bases, there was a span of 8 bases. This chain's CDR3 is CASSYRGPGNTIYF. CDR3 in DNA: TGTGCCAGCAGTTATCGCGGGCCTGGAAACACCATATATTTT.

The V and J genes are TRBV20-1 and TRBJ2-1; no clear D. The CDR3 runs to 11 residues. V gave up 8 bases and J gave up 8 bases, with 13 bases separating them. Germline loops: CDR1 DFQATT, CDR2 SNEGSKA (reference sequence). The CDR3 loop reads CSCARVDEQFF. CDR3 DNA sequence: TGCAGTTGCGCGCGAGTCGATGAGCAGTTCTTC.

This clonotype has at least ten counts. The chain carries TRBV27 and TRBJ2-7; 9 positions match TRBD1. The CDR3 loop spans 15 amino acids. V lost 2 bases to trimming and J lost 1 base; unmatched junction nucleotides: 3. CDR1 and CDR2 from the germline V gene are MNHEY and SMNVEV (reference sequence). CDR3 in DNA: TGTGCCAGCAGTTTAATCGGGACAGGGTCCTACGAGCAGTACTTC. Protein sequence: CASSLIGTGSYEQYF.

For the CDR3, the DNA is TGTGCCAGCAGTTTATCAGGAGCTTCGGTTCGCGAGCAGTACTTC. This codes for CASSLSGASVREQYF. V usage is TRBV12-3 or TRBV12-4 and J usage is TRBJ2-7; D remains ambiguous. This CDR3 has 15 amino acids. The ends were cut back, 2 bases at V and 6 bases at J, with 17 bases in the middle.

V and J are TRBV10-3 and TRBJ1-5; 9 nucleotides match TRBD1. V shed 3 bases, J shed 5 bases, and the junction held 5 bases outside the gene matches. From germline, CDR1 is ENHRY and CDR2 SYGVKD. CDR3 length: 15 amino acids. CDR3 sequence: CAISERTGVDQPQHF. In DNA form, the CDR3 reads TGTGCCATCAGTGAAAGGACAGGGGTAGATCAGCCCCAGCATTTT.

The chain joins TRBV4-3 to TRBJ2-1; D unresolved. This CDR3 comprises 15 residues. The germline gives CDR1 LGHNA, CDR2 YSLEER. Between the trimmed V and J ends, which lost 0 bases and 9 bases, there was a span of 15 bases. CDR3 in DNA: TGCGCCAGCAGCCAAGATCCCTCCCGCGATGGTGAGCAGTTCTTC. Amino acids: CASSQDPSRDGEQFF.

The rearrangement links TRBV10-3 to TRBJ1-1; D possibly corresponds to TRBD1 (5 bases). Trimming removed 8 bases from V and 1 base from J, with 11 bases in between. CDR3 length equals 13 residues. Per germline, CDR1 ENHRY and CDR2 SYGVKD. The CDR3 region has the DNA TGTGCCATCCGGGCAGGGACGAACACTGAAGCTTTCTTT. Its protein is CAIRAGTNTEAFF.

V gene TRBV7-8 combines with J gene TRBJ2-3; D possibly corresponds to TRBD1 (6 bases). The germline CDR1 and CDR2 sequences are SGHVS and FQNEAQ. Trimming cost V 2 bases and J 4 bases, with 13 bases left between them. This CDR3 is built from 15 residues. CDR3 in DNA: TGTGCCAGCAGCTTACGTGCCAGGGGAGCAGATACGCAGTATTTT. It is translated as CASSLRARGADTQYF.

This clonotype came up a few times. The CDR3 nucleotides read TGCAGTGCTACTGGGACTAGCGGGATCCAAGAGACCCAGTACTTC. Amino acid sequence: CSATGTSGIQETQYF. V and J are TRBV20-1 and TRBJ2-5; 13 bases are shared with TRBD2. Germline V gene lookup returns CDR1 DFQATT and CDR2 SNEGSKA (reference sequence). The J segment lost 1 base and the V segment lost 4 bases, leaving 3 bases of the junction unmatched. This CDR3 is 15 amino acids long.

The chain carries TRBV12-3 or TRBV12-4 and TRBJ2-7, with D tentatively TRBD2 (5 bases). Trimming removed 6 bases at V and 5 bases at J, with 11 bases between. This CDR3 is built from 12 residues. CDR3 loop: CASSGGPDEQYF. For the CDR3, the DNA is TGTGCCAGCAGCGGCGGGCCCGACGAGCAGTACTTC.

This clonotype was detected a few times. The rearrangement uses TRBV25-1 and TRBJ2-7; D is unclear. The CDR3 runs to 16 residues. CDR1 MGHDK and CDR2 SYGVNS come from the germline V gene. V was cut by 1 base and J by 1 base, with 14 bases left in between. The DNA of the CDR3 is TGTGCCAGCAGTGAATCTTTCGGTTTAGCTTCCTACGAGCAGTACTTC. Amino acid sequence: CASSESFGLASYEQYF.

The chain links TRBV20-1 to TRBJ2-1; TRBD2 matches 13 bases. V lost 6 bases and J lost 9; bases outside the gene matches: 8. The length of the CDR3 is 14 residues. Germline assignment: CDR1 DFQATT and CDR2 SNEGSKA (reference sequence). CDR3 DNA sequence: TGCAGTGCGGAACGGACTAGCGGGAGAACTGAGCAGTTCTTC. Translation gives CSAERTSGRTEQFF.

The table lists this clonotype with a few counts. CDR3 sequence (DNA): TGCAGTGCTGTGACCGGCTGGGACGAGCAGTACTTC. Its protein is CSAVTGWDEQYF. The J gene is TRBJ2-7, the V gene TRBV20-1, with D unresolved. Germline CDR1 reads DFQATT; CDR2 reads SNEGSKA (reference sequence). The CDR3 consists of 12 residues. The V end was cut by 5 bases, the J end by 5 bases, with 13 bases between.

The rearrangement links TRBV12-3 or TRBV12-4 to TRBJ1-1; possible D gene TRBD1, 5 bases. Trimming left V 6 bases short and J 0 bases short, with 14 bases between. The CDR3 consists of 15 residues. DNA for the CDR3: TGTGCCAGCAGCCCGGGGGGAAATATGAACACTGAAGCTTTCTTT. It encodes CASSPGGNMNTEAFF.

This clonotype has only a few counts. The chain links TRBV7-8 to TRBJ1-2; 9 bases match TRBD1. Germline V lookup: CDR1 SGHVS, CDR2 FQNEAQ. Losses at the gene ends were 8 bases for V and 6 bases for J; bases not matched to a gene: 19. The CDR3 sequence is 17 residues long. CDR3 nucleotide sequence: TGTGCCAGCGGGGATCCGGGACAGGGTTCCATTTCGCATGGCTACACCTTC. This sequence encodes CASGDPGQGSISHGYTF.

The chain is built from TRBV7-2 and TRBJ2-7, with D hard to call. The CDR3 is 15 amino acids. Germline V gene data show CDR1 as SGHTA and CDR2 as FQGNSA. Trimming left V 0 bases short and J 4 bases short, with 13 bases between. The chain's CDR3 is CASSLASGPLYEQYF. CDR3 sequence (DNA): TGTGCCAGCAGCTTAGCGTCGGGCCCGCTGTACGAGCAGTACTTC.

CDR3 loop: CSAATGQETQYF. CDR3 DNA sequence: TGCAGTGCGGCCACAGGTCAAGAGACCCAGTACTTC. The chain uses TRBV20-1 and TRBJ2-5; tentatively, D is TRBD1 (5 bases). The V gene lost 6 bases and the J gene lost 2 bases, with 10 bases spanning the gap. CDR3 length equals 12 residues. Germline V gives CDR1 DFQATT, CDR2 SNEGSKA (reference sequence).

The rearrangement links TRBV20-1 to TRBJ2-3; D remains unclear. V was cut by 5 bases and J by 1 base, with 7 bases left in between. There are 12 residues in the CDR3. Germline CDR1 is DFQATT and CDR2 is SNEGSKA (reference sequence). The CDR3 loop is CSAWRGTDTQYF. The CDR3 region has the DNA TGCAGTGCTTGGAGAGGCACAGATACGCAGTATTTT.

This clonotype has ten or more counts. V and J are TRBV6-5 and TRBJ1-2, with D possibly TRBD1 on 6 matching bases. The germline V and J ends were trimmed by 0 bases and 8 bases, with 13 bases remaining between them. This CDR3 comprises 14 residues. In germline, CDR1 is MNHEY, CDR2 SVGAGI. The CDR3 loop is CASSYSTQGGGYTF. The CDR3 DNA reads TGTGCCAGCAGTTACTCGACACAGGGAGGCGGCTACACCTTC.

This clonotype appeared many times. Compared with germline, one end of the junction differs, possibly owing to a read error. The rearrangement links TRBV7-8 to TRBJ2-7; TRBD1 matches 8 bases. This CDR3 has 13 residues. Germline values: CDR1 SGHVS, CDR2 FQNEAQ. CDR3 nucleotides: TGCGCCAGCAGCCCGGGACAGGACTACGAGCAGTACTTC. Translating gives CASSPGQDYEQYF.

This clonotype was seen a few times. This chain links TRBV7-7 with TRBJ2-5; tentative D call: TRBD1 (6 bases). Germline loops: CDR1 SSHAT, CDR2 FNYEAQ (reference sequence). CDR3 length: 15 amino acids. The germline V and J ends were trimmed by 0 bases and 3 bases, with 11 bases remaining between them. CDR3 DNA: TGTGCCAGCAGCTTAGCGTCTCACAGGGAAGAGACCCAGTACTTC. Translation: CASSLASHREETQYF.